The T cell receptor (beta chain) under discussion was sequenced for a study of blood T cell repertoires in COVID-19. About the research overall: Researchers got acute and convalescent COVID-19 samples from the United States, Italy and Spain. The analysed material was cDNA or gDNA that came from T cells, B-cell-depleted T cells, or PBMCs.

CDR3 length: 14 residues. The V end lost 7 bases, the J end lost 0 bases, and 10 bases lay between the germline ends. CDR1 MDHEN and CDR2 SYDVKM come from the germline V gene. Data came from immunoSEQ multiplex PCR; TCRdb stores just in-frame clones and leaves some out. The table lists almost 85,000 clones, around four fifths of them singletons, with around 39% in the top ten. The V gene is TRBV28, the J gene TRBJ1-3; D is undetermined. Sample: peripheral blood. The TCR was taken from an elderly man with active or convalescent COVID-19. CDR3 sequence reads: CASKNAGSGNTIYF. In DNA form, the CDR3 reads TGTGCCAGCAAGAACGCAGGCTCTGGAAACACCATATATTTT.